This TCR beta chain was documented in a study of blood T cell repertoires in COVID-19 (dated by TCRdb to between 2020 and 2021). Regarding the research as a whole: Samples from collaborators originated in the United States, Italy and Spain and spanned both the acute and convalescent phases of COVID-19. The material from the prospective study consisted of cDNA or gDNA derived from T cells, B-cell-depleted T cells, or PBMCs. Subjects who had been exposed to COVID-19, were actively infected with it, or had recovered from it provided the deeply sampled blood TCRbeta repertoires that made up the dataset. The repertoires were made available in a free public database intended to serve as a resource for research on the immune response to SARS-CoV-2. The samples were drawn from two sources: the first 160 participants of the ongoing ImmuneRACE study, and 1,200 or so subjects contributed by 6 global collaborators. The sample metadata nearly always contained a de-identified subject ID, COVID-19 status, age in years and sex. Where HLA class I and class II types were available, the types were taken from metadata supplied by the sample provider, not from assay-based typing. The paper's findings and limits, for the study overall: The quantity of clinical and demographic metadata differed by source and by participant and was supplied without curation.

Details on this clone: Its antigen target is currently unknown. No per-base quality is available; no much larger clone lies one base away.

The collaborating institutions used their own protocols to collect whole blood in K2EDTA tubes. Collaborator samples were shipped for TCRbeta analysis as frozen whole blood, isolated PBMCs, or DNA extracted from either sample type. TCRbeta CDR3 regions were amplified from genomic DNA using the immunoSEQ Assay, a bias-controlled multiplex PCR. Per the authors' processing: Within the assay, amplification of reference gene primers was used to estimate how many nucleated cells each sample contained. Sequence reads were collapsed and filtered to measure the absolute abundance of every unique TCRbeta CDR3 rearrangement. For each sample, productive Simpson clonality was calculated as the square root of Simpson's diversity index across productive rearrangements. Entries here come from immuneACCESS through TCRdb and include only in-frame sequences with V and J called. Some clones fail to appear in such tables; in the studies checked, an unresolved V gene covers under half of the shortfall, and the cause of the remainder is unknown. V and J calls and clone size are as listed in that table; D and trimming were resolved from the DNA. Across this sample there are more than 12,000 clones, with around 87% seen only once. The ten largest clones add up to 2.9% of the sample.

The source material was peripheral blood. The TCR originated in a human donor in a cohort sampled during active COVID-19.

The CDR3 reads CASSQQGFPNTEAFF. The nucleotides read TGTGCCAGCAGTCAACAGGGGTTCCCGAACACTGAAGCTTTCTTT. This chain is built from TRBV6-2 or TRBV6-3 and TRBJ1-1, with 7 middle bases fitting TRBD1. The CDR3 numbers 15 residues from cysteine through phenylalanine. Of all the DNA, just the CDR3 is kept, 45 bases in frame from base 1. The germline V gene encodes CDR1 MNHEY and CDR2 SVGEGT. V is trimmed back by 5 bases and J by 1 base, and the junction contains 7 bases that no gene match accounts for.